These 5 T cell receptor beta chains were sequenced from one sample in a study of T cell changes during pregnancy in multiple sclerosis (dated by TCRdb to between 2017 and 2020). Library prep was done by the immunoSEQ multiplex PCR assay. This is the immuneACCESS table as TCRdb keeps it, with only in-frame sequences that have V and J called. A part of the clones is gone; compared with another copy, unresolved V genes explain less than half, and the rest is unexplained. Within this sample are 35,000 to 50,000 clones, with around 80% of them counted one time only. The ten largest account for 0.55% to 0.75% of the sample. The material was CD4+ T cells from peripheral blood mononuclear cells, obtained before pregnancy. These receptor sequences come from a female donor with multiple sclerosis, enrolled in a pregnancy study.

The V and J genes are TRBV6-1 and TRBJ1-3; D not resolved. This CDR3 comprises 13 residues. Trimming took 3 bases from V and 2 from J, leaving 5 bases between them. In germline, CDR1 is MNHNS, CDR2 SASEGT. The CDR3 coding sequence is TGTGCCAGCAGTGAGTATGCTGGAAACACCATATATTTT. Its protein product is CASSEYAGNTIYF.

This chain uses TRBV19 with TRBJ1-4; 7 bases map to TRBD1. The CDR3 contains 17 residues. CDR1 is LNHDA, CDR2 SQIVND, per germline (reference sequence). V shed 4 bases and J 7 bases; nucleotides not matched to a gene: 15. CDR3 sequence (DNA): TGTGCCAGTAGTACATATGTCGCCCGGGACAGTCGTGAAAAACTGTTTTTT. This gives the protein CASSTYVARDSREKLFF.

The chain has TRBV6-5 and TRBJ1-1; the match to TRBD1 covers 9 bases. The CDR3 sequence is 15 residues long. Germline CDR1 and CDR2: MNHEY and SVGAGI. The V and J ends lost 7 bases and 10 bases, in that order; junction bases with no gene match: 16. The CDR3 DNA reads as TGTGCCAGCACCAAAGTCGGGACAGGGCGAAGTAGAGCTTTCTTT. It specifies CASTKVGTGRSRAFF.

The chain employs TRBV5-4 and TRBJ1-3; 7 bases fit TRBD1. This CDR3 contains 16 residues. Germline V CDR1 and CDR2: SGHNT, YYREEE (reference sequence). V dropped 4 bases and J dropped 0; count of bases not matched to a gene: 7. The chain's CDR3 is CASSTGTASSGNTIYF. The CDR3 DNA is TGTGCCAGCAGCACCGGGACAGCCTCCTCTGGAAACACCATATATTTT.

This clone has just a few counts. The chain uses TRBV30 and TRBJ1-5; D gene uncertain. The CDR3 extends over 12 amino acids. Deletions cut 0 bases from V and 6 bases from J, with 6 bases between. Germline CDR1 and CDR2: GTSNPN and SVGIG (reference sequence). The CDR3 nucleotides read TGTGCCTGGAGTGTACAGAGTCAGCCCCAGCATTTT. It translates to CAWSVQSQPQHF.